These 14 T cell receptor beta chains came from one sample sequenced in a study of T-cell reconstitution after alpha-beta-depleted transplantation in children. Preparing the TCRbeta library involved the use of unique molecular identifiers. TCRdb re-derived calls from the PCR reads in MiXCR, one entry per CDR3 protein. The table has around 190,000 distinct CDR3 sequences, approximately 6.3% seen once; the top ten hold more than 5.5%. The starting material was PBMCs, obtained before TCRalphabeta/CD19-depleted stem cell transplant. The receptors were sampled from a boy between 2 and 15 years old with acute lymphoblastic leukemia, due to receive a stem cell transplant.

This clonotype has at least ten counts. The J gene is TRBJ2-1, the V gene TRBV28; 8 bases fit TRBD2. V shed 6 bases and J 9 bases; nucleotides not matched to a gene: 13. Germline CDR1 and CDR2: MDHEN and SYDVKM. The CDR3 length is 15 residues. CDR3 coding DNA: TGTGCCAGCAGCCCGCGGGGGGCCCCCATTAGTGAGCAGTTCTTC. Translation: CASSPRGAPISEQFF.

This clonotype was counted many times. As DNA, the CDR3 is TGTGCCAGCAGTCGAGCCCTAGCGGGGGGGAGACAAGAGACCCAGTACTTC. Translated, it gives CASSRALAGGRQETQYF. V is TRBV3-1 and J is TRBJ2-5, with 12 bases aligning to TRBD2. Germline assignment: CDR1 LGHDT and CDR2 YNNKEL (reference sequence). This CDR3 has 17 amino acids. V dropped 6 bases and J dropped 2; count of bases not matched to a gene: 10.

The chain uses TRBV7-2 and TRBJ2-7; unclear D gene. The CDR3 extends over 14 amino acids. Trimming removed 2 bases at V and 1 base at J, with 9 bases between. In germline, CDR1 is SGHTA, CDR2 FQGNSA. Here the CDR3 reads CASSLSRPSYEQYF. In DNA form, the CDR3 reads TGTGCCAGCAGCTTAAGTCGGCCATCCTACGAGCAGTACTTC.

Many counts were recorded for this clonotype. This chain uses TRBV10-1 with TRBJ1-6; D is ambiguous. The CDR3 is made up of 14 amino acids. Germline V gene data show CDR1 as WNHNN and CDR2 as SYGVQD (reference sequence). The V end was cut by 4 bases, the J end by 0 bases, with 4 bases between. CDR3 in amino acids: CASSGGSYNSPLHF. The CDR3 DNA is TGCGCCAGCAGTGGGGGCTCCTATAATTCACCCCTCCACTTT.

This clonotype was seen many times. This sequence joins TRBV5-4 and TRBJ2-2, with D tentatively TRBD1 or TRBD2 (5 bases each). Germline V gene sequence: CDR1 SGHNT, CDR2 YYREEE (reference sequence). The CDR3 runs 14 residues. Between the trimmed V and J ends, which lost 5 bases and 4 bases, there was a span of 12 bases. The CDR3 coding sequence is TGTGCCAGCAGTTCCGGGACGCTCACCGGGGAGCTGTTTTTT. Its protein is CASSSGTLTGELFF.

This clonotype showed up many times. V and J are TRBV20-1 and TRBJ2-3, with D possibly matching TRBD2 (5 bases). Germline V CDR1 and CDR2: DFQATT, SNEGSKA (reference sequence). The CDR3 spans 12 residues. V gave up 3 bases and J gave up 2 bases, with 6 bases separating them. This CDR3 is CSASGDTDTQYF. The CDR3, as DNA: TGCAGTGCTAGCGGGGACACAGATACGCAGTATTTT.

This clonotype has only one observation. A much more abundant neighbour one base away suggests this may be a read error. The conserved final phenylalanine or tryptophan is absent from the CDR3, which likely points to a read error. The CDR3 coding sequence is TGTGCCAGCAGCCAAGGCGGGGGGACTGAAGCTTTCTCT. Translated: CASSQGGGTEAFS. The chain is built from TRBV3-1 and TRBJ1-1; tentatively, D is TRBD1 (5 bases). V was shortened by 1 base and J by 5 bases, with 8 bases between the two germline ends. CDR1 and CDR2 (germline): LGHDT, YNNKEL (reference sequence). The CDR3 totals 13 residues.

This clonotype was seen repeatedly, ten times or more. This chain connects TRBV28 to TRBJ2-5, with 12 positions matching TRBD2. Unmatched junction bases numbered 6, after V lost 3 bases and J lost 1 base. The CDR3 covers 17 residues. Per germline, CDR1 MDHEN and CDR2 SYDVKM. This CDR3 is CASSFLGLAGFQETQYF. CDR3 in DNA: TGTGCCAGCAGTTTCTTGGGACTAGCGGGTTTCCAAGAGACCCAGTACTTC.

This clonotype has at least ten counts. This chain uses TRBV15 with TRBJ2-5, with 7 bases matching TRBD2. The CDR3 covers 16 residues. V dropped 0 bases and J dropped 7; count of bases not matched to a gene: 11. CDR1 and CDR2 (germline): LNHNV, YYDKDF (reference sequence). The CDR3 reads CATSRDSLAGVTTQYF. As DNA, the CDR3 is TGTGCCACCAGCAGAGATTCTCTCGCGGGGGTGACGACCCAGTACTTC.

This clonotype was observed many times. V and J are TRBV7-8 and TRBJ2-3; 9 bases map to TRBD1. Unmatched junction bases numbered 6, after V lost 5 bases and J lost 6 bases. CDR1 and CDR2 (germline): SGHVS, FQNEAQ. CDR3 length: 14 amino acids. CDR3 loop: CASSEGQGPDTQYF. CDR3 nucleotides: TGTGCCAGCAGCGAAGGACAGGGGCCCGATACGCAGTATTTT.

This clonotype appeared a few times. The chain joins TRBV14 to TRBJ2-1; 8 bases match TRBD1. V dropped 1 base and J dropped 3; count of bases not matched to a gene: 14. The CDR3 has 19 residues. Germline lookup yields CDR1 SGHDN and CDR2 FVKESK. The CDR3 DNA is TGTGCCAGCAGCCAAGTCTTTAATCCCAGGGGGCATCGCTACAATGAGCAGTTCTTC. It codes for CASSQVFNPRGHRYNEQFF. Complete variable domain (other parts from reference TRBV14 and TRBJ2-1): EAGVTQFPSHSVIEKGQTVTLRCDPISGHDNLYWYRRVMGKEIKFLLHFVKESKQDESGMPNNRFLAERTGGTYSTLKVQPAELEDSGVYFCASSQVFNPRGHRYNEQFFGPGTRLTVL.

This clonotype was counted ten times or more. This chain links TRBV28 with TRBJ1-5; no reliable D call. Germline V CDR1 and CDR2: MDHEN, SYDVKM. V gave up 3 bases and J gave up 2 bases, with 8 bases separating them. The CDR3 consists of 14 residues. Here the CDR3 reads CASSLFGGNQPQHF. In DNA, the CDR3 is TGTGCCAGCAGTTTGTTTGGGGGCAATCAGCCCCAGCATTTT.

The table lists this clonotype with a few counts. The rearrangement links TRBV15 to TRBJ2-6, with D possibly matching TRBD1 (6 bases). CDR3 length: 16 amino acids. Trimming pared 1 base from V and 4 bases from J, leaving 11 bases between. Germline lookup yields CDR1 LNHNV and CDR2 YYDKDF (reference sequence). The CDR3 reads CATSRGGLQGANVLTF. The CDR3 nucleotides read TGTGCCACCAGCAGAGGGGGGCTGCAAGGGGCCAACGTCCTGACTTTC.

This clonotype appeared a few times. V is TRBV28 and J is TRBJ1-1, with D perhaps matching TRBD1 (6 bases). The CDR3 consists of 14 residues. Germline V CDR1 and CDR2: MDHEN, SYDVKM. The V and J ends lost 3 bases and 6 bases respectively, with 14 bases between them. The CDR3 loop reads CASSFWGAQAEAFF. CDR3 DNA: TGTGCCAGCAGTTTTTGGGGGGCCCAGGCTGAAGCTTTCTTT.